These 27 T cell receptor beta chains came from one sample sequenced in a study of T cells in Graves' hyperthyroidism and ophthalmopathy. Template material for amplifying TCR beta CDR3 regions consisted of RNA transcripts. When the TCR CDR3 underwent first-round RT-PCR, the HTBI primer set was used. One entry per CDR3 protein results from TCRdb running MiXCR on the multiplex PCR reads. The sample lists approximately 610,000 distinct CDR3 sequences, over 15% occurring once. What was sequenced was blood. The receptors stem from a woman under 30 with Graves' hyperthyroidism.

This clonotype has ten or more counts. The chain employs TRBV24-1 and TRBJ2-3; 10 bases are shared with TRBD2. The CDR3 totals 17 residues. Germline V gene lookup returns CDR1 KGHDR and CDR2 SFDVKD. V dropped 3 bases and J dropped 3; count of bases not matched to a gene: 8. The CDR3 spells CATSDGWTSGPTDTQYF. CDR3 DNA sequence: TGTGCCACCAGTGATGGATGGACTAGCGGACCGACAGATACGCAGTATTTT.

This clonotype was seen more than once but under ten times. The chain combines TRBV27 with TRBJ2-3; 10 bases map to TRBD1. The length of the CDR3 is 16 residues. V gave up 4 bases and J gave up 4 bases; unmatched junction bases: 8. Germline-derived CDR1 and CDR2 are MNHEY and SMNVEV (reference sequence). The CDR3 region has the DNA TGTGCCAGCAGTTCCCGGACAGGGGGGGCCTCAGATACGCAGTATTTT. Amino acid sequence: CASSSRTGGASDTQYF.

At least ten counts were recorded for this clonotype. The chain employs TRBV5-6 and TRBJ1-1; D possibly corresponds to TRBD1 (6 bases). Trimming left V 0 bases short and J 3 bases short, with 12 bases between. Germline V gene sequence: CDR1 SGHDT, CDR2 YYEEEE. CDR3 length: 15 residues. In DNA, the CDR3 is TGTGCCAGCAGCTTGGTAGGGGGTCGGGACACTGAAGCTTTCTTT. Residues: CASSLVGGRDTEAFF.

The table lists this clonotype with a few counts. The V and J genes are TRBV9 and TRBJ2-7; no definite D call. V was pared by 2 bases and J by 6 bases, with 9 bases between. Germline CDR1 reads SGDLS; CDR2 reads YYNGEE. The CDR3 is 12 amino acids. CDR3 in DNA: TGTGCCAGCAGCGTGGGGTGGGGCGAGCAGTACTTC. Protein product: CASSVGWGEQYF.

This chain connects TRBV6-1 to TRBJ1-1; D unresolved. Germline assignment: CDR1 MNHNS and CDR2 SASEGT. The CDR3 has 14 amino acids. Trimming took off 7 bases at V and 9 bases at J, with 21 bases between the two ends. CDR3 protein: CASNLRAPGSQAFF. CDR3 DNA: TGTGCCAGCAACCTCCGGGCCCCCGGATCCCAAGCTTTCTTT.

The chain links TRBV7-7 to TRBJ2-7; D gene unclear. The germline V and J ends were trimmed by 6 bases and 6 bases, with 12 bases remaining between them. The V gene's germline CDR1 is SSHAT and CDR2 FNYEAQ (reference sequence). CDR3 length: 12 amino acids. This chain's CDR3 is CASRKKCLEQYF. Here the CDR3 DNA reads TGTGCCAGCAGGAAAAAGTGCCTCGAGCAGTACTTC. Supplemented by reference TRBV7-7 and TRBJ2-7, the full variable domain reads GAGVSQSPRYKVTKRGQDVTLRCDPISSHATLYWYQQALGQGPEFLTYFNYEAQPDKSGLPSDRFSAERPEGSISTLTIQRTEQRDSAMYRCASRKKCLEQYFGPGTRLTVT.

The chain has TRBV18 and TRBJ1-4; tentatively, D is TRBD1 (5 bases). With 3 bases removed from V and 0 bases from J, the gap between germline ends came to 11 bases. CDR1 and CDR2 from the germline V gene are KGHSH and LQKENI. This CDR3 comprises 16 residues. The CDR3 nucleotides are TGTGCCAGCTCACCTATGGGACCCGCAACTAATGAAAAACTGTTTTTT. Protein: CASSPMGPATNEKLFF.

The chain links TRBV14 to TRBJ2-3; no definite D call. The CDR3 is 18 amino acids. The germline V gene has CDR1 SGHDN and CDR2 FVKESK. Trimming removed 0 bases from V and 3 bases from J, with 19 bases in between. CDR3 sequence: CASSQDGVLGPSTDTQYF. The CDR3 DNA reads as TGTGCCAGCAGCCAAGATGGGGTGCTAGGACCTTCGACAGATACGCAGTATTTT.

This clonotype occurred a few times. The rearrangement links TRBV4-3 to TRBJ2-7; perhaps TRBD1 as D (5 bases). CDR3 size: 15 residues. Per the germline V gene, CDR1 is LGHNA and CDR2 is YSLEER. V dropped 0 bases and J dropped 2 bases, with 11 bases sitting between them. The CDR3 here is CASSQELGRAYEQYF. The CDR3 region has the DNA TGCGCCAGCAGCCAAGAGCTCGGCAGGGCCTACGAGCAGTACTTC.

This clonotype was counted between two and nine times. The rearrangement uses TRBV14 and TRBJ1-2; D call uncertain. The V end was cut by 3 bases, the J end by 4 bases, with 9 bases between. The CDR3 has 13 residues. The germline gives CDR1 SGHDN, CDR2 FVKESK. The CDR3 coding sequence is TGTGCCAGCAGCCACGGTCCATCCTATGGCTACACCTTC. Encoded protein: CASSHGPSYGYTF.

This clonotype was detected many times. The chain combines TRBV2 with TRBJ1-5; 7 positions match TRBD1. The CDR3 spans 14 residues. Trimming cost V 4 bases and J 4 bases; bases outside gene matches: 4. Germline assignment: CDR1 SNHLY and CDR2 FYNNEI. The DNA of the CDR3 is TGTGCCAGCAGTGCCGACAGGGAAAATCAGCCCCAGCATTTT. Amino acids: CASSADRENQPQHF. Drawing the rest from reference TRBV2 and TRBJ1-5, the complete variable domain is EPEVTQTPSHQVTQMGQEVILRCVPISNHLYFYWYRQILGQKVEFLVSFYNNEISEKSEIFDDQFSVERPDGSNFTLKIRSTKLEDSAMYFCASSADRENQPQHFGDGTRLSIL.

This clonotype was found many times. The V gene is TRBV28, the J gene TRBJ2-7; 10 bases line up with TRBD2. The CDR3 is 16 residues long. CDR1 and CDR2 from the germline V gene are MDHEN and SYDVKM. V lost 5 bases to trimming and J lost 2 bases; unmatched junction nucleotides: 9. Here the CDR3 DNA reads TGTGCCAGCAGTCCGGGTGGACTAGCGGCTACCTACGAGCAGTACTTC. It codes for CASSPGGLAATYEQYF.

This clonotype occurred many times. V usage is TRBV12-3 or TRBV12-4 and J usage is TRBJ2-1; 11 positions match TRBD2. The length of the CDR3 is 16 residues. V lost 5 bases to trimming and J lost 4 bases; unmatched junction nucleotides: 7. The CDR3 spells CASSHLLAGAYNEQFF. The DNA of the CDR3 is TGTGCCAGCAGTCATCTACTAGCGGGGGCGTACAATGAGCAGTTCTTC.

This CDR3 reads CASSRLQGLGEQYF. The CDR3 coding sequence is TGTGCCAGCAGCCGCTTACAGGGACTCGGCGAGCAGTACTTC. This chain links TRBV14 with TRBJ2-7, with D perhaps given as TRBD1 or TRBD2 (6 bases each). Trimming took 4 bases from V and 6 from J, leaving 16 bases between them. The CDR3 is 14 amino acids. The germline V gene encodes CDR1 SGHDN and CDR2 FVKESK.

This clonotype occurred many times. The chain uses TRBV6-5 and TRBJ1-6; D not certain. The germline gives CDR1 MNHEY, CDR2 SVGAGI. V lost 6 bases and J 6 bases, leaving 15 bases between the germline ends. The CDR3 runs to 15 residues. The DNA for the CDR3 is TGTGCCAGCAGACAGCGTACTCATTTTAATTCACCCCTCCACTTT. Amino acids: CASRQRTHFNSPLHF.

The V and J genes are TRBV14 and TRBJ2-7; D unclear. The CDR3 sequence is 16 residues long. CDR1 is SGHDN, CDR2 FVKESK, per germline. V gave up 0 bases and J gave up 3 bases, with 15 bases separating them. Here the CDR3 DNA reads TGTGCCAGCAGCCAAGATCCTGAGTCCAGGTTCTACGAGCAGTACTTC. It is translated as CASSQDPESRFYEQYF. The entire variable domain, with the rest obtained from reference TRBV14 and TRBJ2-7, is as follows: EAGVTQFPSHSVIEKGQTVTLRCDPISGHDNLYWYRRVMGKEIKFLLHFVKESKQDESGMPNNRFLAERTGGTYSTLKVQPAELEDSGVYFCASSQDPESRFYEQYFGPGTRLTVT.

This clonotype was detected many times. This chain uses TRBV2 with TRBJ1-2, with unresolved D. This CDR3 has 13 amino acids. V lost 6 bases and J lost 0, with 8 bases in between. CDR1 is SNHLY, CDR2 FYNNEI, per germline. The CDR3 region has the DNA TGTGCCAGCAGCCAAGAAGCTAACTATGGCTACACCTTC. This sequence encodes CASSQEANYGYTF.

This clonotype has ten or more counts. The chain combines TRBV6-2 or TRBV6-3 with TRBJ1-5, with a possible D match to TRBD1 (5 bases). CDR1 MNHEY and CDR2 SVGEGT come from the germline V gene. V lost 0 bases and J 5 bases, leaving 14 bases between the germline ends. The CDR3 totals 16 residues. The DNA of the CDR3 is TGTGCCAGCAGTTACTCATCCAGGGAGAGGCATCAGCCCCAGCATTTT. Amino acid sequence: CASSYSSRERHQPQHF.

This clonotype was counted ten times or more. The J gene is TRBJ2-3, the V gene TRBV5-1, with D possibly being TRBD2 (6 bases). Trimming took 1 base from V and 0 from J, leaving 12 bases between them. CDR1 is SGHRS, CDR2 YFSETQ, per germline. This CDR3 comprises 16 residues. CDR3 in DNA: TGCGCCAGCAGCTTGACTGTCCTAGCGAGCACAGATACGCAGTATTTT. It codes for CASSLTVLASTDTQYF.

This clonotype was detected ten times or more. CDR3: CSGGTGGSYEQYF. CDR3 nucleotides: TGCAGTGGCGGGACAGGGGGATCCTACGAGCAGTACTTC. The rearrangement uses TRBV20-1 and TRBJ2-7, with 11 bases matching TRBD1. This CDR3 comprises 13 residues. V trimming: 7 bases; J trimming: 1 base; junction bases outside the gene matches: 3. Per the germline V gene, CDR1 is DFQATT and CDR2 is SNEGSKA (reference sequence).

Ten or more counts support this clonotype. The CDR3 DNA reads TGTGCCAGCAGTCCCTTGGGGGCAAGCAATCAGCCCCAGCATTTT. Translation: CASSPLGASNQPQHF. V and J are TRBV27 and TRBJ1-5, with a weak D call TRBD1 (6 bases). CDR1 is MNHEY and CDR2 is SMNVEV in the germline V gene (reference sequence). The CDR3 runs 15 residues. Trimming cost V 5 bases and J 1 base, with 12 bases left between them.

The chain combines TRBV20-1 with TRBJ1-4; weak D call: TRBD1 (5 bases). CDR1 is DFQATT and CDR2 is SNEGSKA in the germline V gene (reference sequence). The CDR3 runs 15 residues. V lost 0 bases to trimming and J lost 4 bases, with 12 bases between them. CDR3 sequence (DNA): TGCAGTGCTAGAGATCCTGGGGGGGGTAATGAAAAACTGTTTTTT. It specifies CSARDPGGGNEKLFF.

This clonotype was detected ten times or more. V usage is TRBV2 and J usage is TRBJ2-5; 9 nucleotides line up with TRBD1. The germline gives CDR1 SNHLY, CDR2 FYNNEI. This CDR3 is 15 amino acids long. V lost 6 bases to trimming and J lost 5 bases; unmatched junction nucleotides: 10. The CDR3: CASSETGGGRETQYF. DNA of the CDR3: TGTGCCAGCAGCGAAACAGGGGGCGGAAGGGAGACCCAGTACTTC.

The chain has TRBV27 and TRBJ2-7; no clear D gene. Germline lookup yields CDR1 MNHEY and CDR2 SMNVEV (reference sequence). The ends were cut back, 1 base at V and 0 bases at J, with 4 bases in the middle. This CDR3 has 13 residues. DNA of the CDR3: TGTGCCAGCAGTTTATTTGGCTCCTACGAGCAGTACTTC. It codes for CASSLFGSYEQYF.

The sample holds a few counts of this clonotype. The gene calls are TRBV6-1 and TRBJ2-5, with D possibly being TRBD1 (5 bases). The ends were cut back, 5 bases at V and 5 bases at J, with 9 bases in the middle. Germline V gene data show CDR1 as MNHNS and CDR2 as SASEGT. The CDR3 covers 12 residues. This CDR3 is CASSPQDETQYF. The CDR3 region has the DNA TGTGCCAGCAGTCCACAGGATGAGACCCAGTACTTC.

This clonotype came up many times. The DNA of the CDR3 is TGTGCCAGCAGCGGGGAACGCGGGAGGAAGTACAATGAGCAGTTCTTC. This gives the protein CASSGERGRKYNEQFF. The chain is built from TRBV3-1 and TRBJ2-1; 8 bases agree with TRBD2. The CDR3 is made up of 16 amino acids. Per germline, CDR1 LGHDT and CDR2 YNNKEL (reference sequence). J was trimmed by 4 bases and V by 5 bases; bases with no gene match: 10.

Regarding this clonotype: A single base separates this from a much larger clone, so it may be a read error. The rearrangement joins TRBV2 to TRBJ1-1; D possibly corresponds to TRBD1 (5 bases). CDR1 SNHLY and CDR2 FYNNEI come from the germline V gene. This CDR3 comprises 14 residues. Trimming removed 2 bases from V and 4 bases from J, with 11 bases in between. The CDR3 loop is CASSETPGVTEAFF. The CDR3 region has the DNA TGTGCCAGCAGTGAAACCCCGGGGGTCACTGAAGCTTTCTTT.